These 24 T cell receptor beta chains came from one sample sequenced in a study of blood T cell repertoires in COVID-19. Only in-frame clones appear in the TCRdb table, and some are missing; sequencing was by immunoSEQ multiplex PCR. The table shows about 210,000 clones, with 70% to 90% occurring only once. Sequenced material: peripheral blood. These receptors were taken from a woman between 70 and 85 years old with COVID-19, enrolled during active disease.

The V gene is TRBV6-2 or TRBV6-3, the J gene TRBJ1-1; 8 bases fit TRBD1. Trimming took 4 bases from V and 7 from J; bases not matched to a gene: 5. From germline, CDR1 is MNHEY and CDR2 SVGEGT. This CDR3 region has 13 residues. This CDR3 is CASSSQGANEAFF. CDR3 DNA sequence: TGTGCCAGCAGTTCCCAGGGGGCTAATGAAGCTTTCTTT.

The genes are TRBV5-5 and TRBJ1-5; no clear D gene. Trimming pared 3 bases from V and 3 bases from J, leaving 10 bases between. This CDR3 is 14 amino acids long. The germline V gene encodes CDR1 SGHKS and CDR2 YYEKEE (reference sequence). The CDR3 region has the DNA TGTGCCAGCAGCTCCGGGGATTTCAATCAGCCCCAGCATTTT. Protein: CASSSGDFNQPQHF. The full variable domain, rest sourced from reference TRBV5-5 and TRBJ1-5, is DAGVTQSPTHLIKTRGQQVTLRCSPISGHKSVSWYQQVLGQGPQFIFQYYEKEERGRGNFPDRFSARQFPNYSSELNVNALLLGDSALYLCASSSGDFNQPQHFGDGTRLSIL.

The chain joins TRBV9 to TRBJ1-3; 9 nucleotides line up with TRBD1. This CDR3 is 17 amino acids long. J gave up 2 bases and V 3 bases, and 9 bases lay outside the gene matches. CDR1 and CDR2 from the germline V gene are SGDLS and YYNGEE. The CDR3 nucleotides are TGTGCCAGCAGCGCCACAGGGGGCGTTCGTACTGGAAACACCATATATTTT. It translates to CASSATGGVRTGNTIYF.

The CDR3 spells CASSEPGTGGIYGYTF. The CDR3 DNA reads as TGTGCCAGCAGCGAACCCGGGACAGGGGGCATCTATGGCTACACCTTC. The rearrangement links TRBV5-6 to TRBJ1-2, with 12 bases matching TRBD1. Per germline, CDR1 SGHDT and CDR2 YYEEEE. The CDR3 runs 16 residues. J gave up 4 bases and V 4 bases, and 8 bases lay outside the gene matches.

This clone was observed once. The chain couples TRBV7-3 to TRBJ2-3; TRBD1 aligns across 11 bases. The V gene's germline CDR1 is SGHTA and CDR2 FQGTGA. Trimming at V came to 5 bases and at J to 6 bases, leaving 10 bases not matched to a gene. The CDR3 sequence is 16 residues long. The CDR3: CASSPGTGGIVDTQYF. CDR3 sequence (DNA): TGTGCCAGCAGCCCCGGGACAGGGGGAATCGTGGATACGCAGTATTTT. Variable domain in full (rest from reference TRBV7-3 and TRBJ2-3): GAGVSQTPSNKVTEKGKYVELRCDPISGHTALYWYRQSLGQGPEFLIYFQGTGAADDSGLPNDRFFAVRPEGSVSTLKIQRTERGDSAVYLCASSPGTGGIVDTQYFGPGTRLTVL.

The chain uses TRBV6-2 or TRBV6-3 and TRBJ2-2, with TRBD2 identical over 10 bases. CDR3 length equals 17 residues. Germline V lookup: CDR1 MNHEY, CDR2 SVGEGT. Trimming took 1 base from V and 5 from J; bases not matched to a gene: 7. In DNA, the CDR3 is TGTGCCAGCAGTTACTTCGCTAGCGGGAGAGGGACCGGGGAGCTGTTTTTT. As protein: CASSYFASGRGTGELFF.

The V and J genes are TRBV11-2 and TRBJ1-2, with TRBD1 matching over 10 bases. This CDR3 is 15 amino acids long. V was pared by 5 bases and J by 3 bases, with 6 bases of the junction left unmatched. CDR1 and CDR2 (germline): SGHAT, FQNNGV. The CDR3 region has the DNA TGTGCCAGCAGCGCCCGGGACAGGGGCGACTATGGCTACACCTTC. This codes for CASSARDRGDYGYTF.

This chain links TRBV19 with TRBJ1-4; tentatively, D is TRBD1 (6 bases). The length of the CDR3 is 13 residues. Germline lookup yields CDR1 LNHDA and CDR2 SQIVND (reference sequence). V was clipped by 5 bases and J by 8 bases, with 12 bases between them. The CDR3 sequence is CASSYREREKLFF. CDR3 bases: TGTGCCAGTAGTTACAGGGAACGAGAAAAACTGTTTTTT.

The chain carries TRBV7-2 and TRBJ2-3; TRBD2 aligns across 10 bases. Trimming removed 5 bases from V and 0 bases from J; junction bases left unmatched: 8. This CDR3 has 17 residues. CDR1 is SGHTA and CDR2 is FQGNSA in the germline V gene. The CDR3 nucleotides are TGTGCCAGCAGCCTCCGGACTAGCGGAACTAGCACAGATACGCAGTATTTT. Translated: CASSLRTSGTSTDTQYF.

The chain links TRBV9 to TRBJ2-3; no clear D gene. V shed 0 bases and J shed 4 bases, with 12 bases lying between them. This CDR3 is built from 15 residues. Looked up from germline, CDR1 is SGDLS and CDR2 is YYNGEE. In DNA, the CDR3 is TGTGCCAGCAGCGTAGGTCAAACGCACTCAGATACGCAGTATTTT. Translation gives CASSVGQTHSDTQYF.

CDR3 DNA: TGTGCCAGCTCCGACCGGGACACCACAGATACGCAGTATTTT. It encodes CASSDRDTTDTQYF. The V and J genes are TRBV7-6 and TRBJ2-3; weak D call: TRBD1 (6 bases). The ends were cut back, 8 bases at V and 2 bases at J, with 14 bases in the middle. The CDR3 loop spans 14 amino acids. Germline CDR1 reads SGHVS; CDR2 reads FNYEAQ.

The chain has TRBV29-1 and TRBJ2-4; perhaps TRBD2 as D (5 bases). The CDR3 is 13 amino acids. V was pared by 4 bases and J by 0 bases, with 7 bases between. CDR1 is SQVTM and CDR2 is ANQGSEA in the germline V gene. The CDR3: CSVVGIAKNIQYF. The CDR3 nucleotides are TGCAGCGTTGTCGGGATAGCCAAAAACATTCAGTACTTC.

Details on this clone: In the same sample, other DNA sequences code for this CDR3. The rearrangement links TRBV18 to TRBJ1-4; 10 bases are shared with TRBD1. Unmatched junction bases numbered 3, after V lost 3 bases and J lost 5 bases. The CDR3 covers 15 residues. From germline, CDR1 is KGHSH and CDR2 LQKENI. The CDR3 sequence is CASSPPGQGNEKLFF. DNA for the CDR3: TGTGCCAGCTCACCGCCGGGACAGGGGAATGAAAAACTGTTTTTT.

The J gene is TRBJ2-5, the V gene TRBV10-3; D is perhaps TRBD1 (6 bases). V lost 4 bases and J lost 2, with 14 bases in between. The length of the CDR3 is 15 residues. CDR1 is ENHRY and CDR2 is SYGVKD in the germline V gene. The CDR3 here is CAISVLGAQQETQYF. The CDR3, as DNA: TGTGCCATCAGTGTGCTGGGGGCTCAACAAGAGACCCAGTACTTC.

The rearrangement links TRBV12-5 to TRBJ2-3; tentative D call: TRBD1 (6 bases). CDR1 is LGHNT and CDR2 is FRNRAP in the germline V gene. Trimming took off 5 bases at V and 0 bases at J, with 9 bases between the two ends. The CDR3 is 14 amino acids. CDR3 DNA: TGTGCTAGTGGTGGGGACACTAGCACAGATACGCAGTATTTT. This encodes CASGGDTSTDTQYF. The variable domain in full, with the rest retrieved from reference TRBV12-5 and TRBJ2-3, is DARVTQTPRHKVTEMGQEVTMRCQPILGHNTVFWYRQTMMQGLELLAYFRNRAPLDDSGMPKDRFSAEMPDATLATLKIQPSEPRDSAVYFCASGGDTSTDTQYFGPGTRLTVL.

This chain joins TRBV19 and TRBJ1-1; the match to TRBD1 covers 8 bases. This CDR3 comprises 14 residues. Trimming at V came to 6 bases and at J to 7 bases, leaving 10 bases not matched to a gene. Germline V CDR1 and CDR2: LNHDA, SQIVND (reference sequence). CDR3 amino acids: CASSNTGGRGEAFF. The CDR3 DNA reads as TGTGCCAGTAGCAATACAGGGGGACGGGGTGAAGCTTTCTTT.

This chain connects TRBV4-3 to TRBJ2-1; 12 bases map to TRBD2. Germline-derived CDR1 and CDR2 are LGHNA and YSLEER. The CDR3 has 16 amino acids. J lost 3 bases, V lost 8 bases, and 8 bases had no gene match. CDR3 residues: CASPLAGGPFYNEQFF. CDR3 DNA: TGCGCCAGCCCCCTAGCGGGAGGGCCGTTCTACAATGAGCAGTTCTTC.

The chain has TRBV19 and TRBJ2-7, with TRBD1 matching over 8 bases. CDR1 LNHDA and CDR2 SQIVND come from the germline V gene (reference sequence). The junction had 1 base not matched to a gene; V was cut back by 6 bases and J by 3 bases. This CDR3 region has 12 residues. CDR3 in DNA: TGTGCCAGTAGACAGGGGGACTACGAGCAGTACTTC. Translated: CASRQGDYEQYF.

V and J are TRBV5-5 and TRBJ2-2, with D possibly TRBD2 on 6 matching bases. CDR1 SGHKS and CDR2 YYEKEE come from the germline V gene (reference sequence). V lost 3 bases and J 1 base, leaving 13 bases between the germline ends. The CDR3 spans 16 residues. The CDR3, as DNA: TGTGCCAGCAGCTCGGAAAGCGGGCTGAACACCGGGGAGCTGTTTTTT. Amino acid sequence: CASSSESGLNTGELFF.

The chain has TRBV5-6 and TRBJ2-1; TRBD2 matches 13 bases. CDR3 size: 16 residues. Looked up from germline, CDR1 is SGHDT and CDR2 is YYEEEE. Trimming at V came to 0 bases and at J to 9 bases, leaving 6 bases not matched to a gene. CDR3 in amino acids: CASSLAGTSGTIEQFF. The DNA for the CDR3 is TGTGCCAGCAGCTTGGCCGGGACTAGCGGGACAATTGAGCAGTTCTTC.

The CDR3 region has the DNA TGTGCCAGCACCTCCGCCAGAGGCCAGCCCCAGCATTTT. Translation gives CASTSARGQPQHF. The genes are TRBV6-5 and TRBJ1-5; unclear D gene. The CDR3 consists of 13 residues. Germline V CDR1 and CDR2: MNHEY, SVGAGI. Trimming removed 7 bases at V and 7 bases at J, with 14 bases between.

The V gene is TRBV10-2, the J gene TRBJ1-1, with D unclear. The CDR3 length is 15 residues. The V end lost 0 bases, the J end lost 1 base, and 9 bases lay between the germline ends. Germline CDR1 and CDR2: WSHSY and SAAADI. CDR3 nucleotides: TGCGCCAGCAGTGAGTCTCGGAGGAGGAACACTGAAGCTTTCTTT. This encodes CASSESRRRNTEAFF.

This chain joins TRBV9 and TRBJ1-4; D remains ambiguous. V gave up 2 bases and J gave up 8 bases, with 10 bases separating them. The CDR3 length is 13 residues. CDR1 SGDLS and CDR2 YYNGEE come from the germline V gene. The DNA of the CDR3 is TGTGCCAGCAGCGTGGGAGCAGAGGAAAAACTGTTTTTT. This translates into CASSVGAEEKLFF. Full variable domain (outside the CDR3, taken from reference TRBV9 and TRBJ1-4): DSGVTQTPKHLITATGQRVTLRCSPRSGDLSVYWYQQSLDQGLQFLIQYYNGEERAKGNILERFSAQQFPDLHSELNLSSLELGDSALYFCASSVGAEEKLFFGSGTQLSVL.

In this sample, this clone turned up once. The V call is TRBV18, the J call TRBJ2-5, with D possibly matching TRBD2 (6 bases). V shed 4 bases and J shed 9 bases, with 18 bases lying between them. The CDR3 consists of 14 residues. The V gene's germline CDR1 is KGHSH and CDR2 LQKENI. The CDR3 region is CASSLRAGSRAQYF. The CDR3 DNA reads TGTGCCAGCTCACTTCGAGCCGGGAGTAGGGCCCAGTACTTC.